This T cell receptor beta chain stems from a study of T cell repertoires in cytomegalovirus infection (dated by TCRdb to about 2019). General notes on the study: The peptide stimulations were aimed at well-studied HLA-B-restricted epitopes as well as recently identified HLA-C-restricted CMV epitopes, whose presentation resists viral immunomodulation. Donor HLA type was relevant to the analysis, because carriage of CMV infection together with the matching HLA type was indicated by public TCR beta signatures.

TCRdb names Illumina HiSeq 1500 as the instrument used. TCRdb's own reprocessing of the public reads used fastp at Q25 and MiXCR and kept productive beta chains. Every entry covers one CDR3 protein and lists the most common genes and DNA from its rows. The sample table contains roughly 990,000 distinct CDR3 sequences; only one count was recorded for roughly 30% of them. The ten biggest clones cover about 14% of the sample. This clonotype was seen a few times. It lacks a known antigen. Qualities for individual bases were not recorded, and no much larger clone is one base off. This specimen's treatment or condition label, per the study, means: in vitro stimulation with specific CMV peptide epitopes to enrich CMV-specific T cells. Including cysteine and phenylalanine, the CDR3 has 14 amino acids. Only CDR3 DNA remains: 42 bases, in frame from the first base. CDR1 and CDR2 are read off the germline V gene (reference sequence) as SEHNR and FQNEAQ. V and J are truncated by 5 bases and 10 bases respectively, leaving an intervening sequence of 20 bases.

The research as a whole found: The ex vivo response was dominated by HLA-C-restricted CMV-specific TCR beta clonotypes, which also provided the single most frequent clonotype in two of eight donors. In both this cohort and an independent cohort of 300 to 450 donors, the cumulative frequency of public TCR beta family members distinguished carriers of CMV infection plus the relevant HLA type.

The sequence links TRBV7-9 to TRBJ2-5; TRBD1 is a weak D gene call, 6 bases matching. The receptor was derived from a human donor in good health (CMV status not recorded). Some clones in this sample may be carry-over from other donors' samples. The sequenced sample was cultured CD8+ T cells from PBMCs, obtained from culture after CMV antigen stimulation. The DNA sequence is as follows: TGTGCCAGCAGCCAGTCGACAGGCCGGATAGACCAGTACTTC. It translates to CASSQSTGRIDQYF.